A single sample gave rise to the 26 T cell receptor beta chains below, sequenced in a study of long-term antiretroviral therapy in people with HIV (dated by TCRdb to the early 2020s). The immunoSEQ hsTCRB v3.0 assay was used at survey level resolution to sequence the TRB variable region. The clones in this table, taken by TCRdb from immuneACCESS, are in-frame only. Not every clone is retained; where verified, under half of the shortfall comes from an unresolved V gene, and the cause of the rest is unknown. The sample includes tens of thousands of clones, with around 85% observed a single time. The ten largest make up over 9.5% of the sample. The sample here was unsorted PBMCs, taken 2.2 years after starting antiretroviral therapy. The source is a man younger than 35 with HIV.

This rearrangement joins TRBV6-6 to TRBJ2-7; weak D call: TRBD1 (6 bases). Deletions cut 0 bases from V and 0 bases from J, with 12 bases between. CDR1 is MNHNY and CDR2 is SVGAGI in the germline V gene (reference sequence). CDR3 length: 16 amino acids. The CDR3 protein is CASSYSTRDTSYEQYF. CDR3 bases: TGTGCCAGCAGTTACTCGACCCGGGACACCTCCTACGAGCAGTACTTC.

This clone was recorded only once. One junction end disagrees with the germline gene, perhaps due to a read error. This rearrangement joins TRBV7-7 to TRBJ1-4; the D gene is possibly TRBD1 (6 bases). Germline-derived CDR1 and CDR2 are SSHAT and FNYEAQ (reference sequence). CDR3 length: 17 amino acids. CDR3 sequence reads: CASSRGSPLGLNEKLFF. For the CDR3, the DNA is TGTGCTAGCAGCAGGGGTTCCCCGCTAGGACTTAATGAAAAACTGTTTTTT.

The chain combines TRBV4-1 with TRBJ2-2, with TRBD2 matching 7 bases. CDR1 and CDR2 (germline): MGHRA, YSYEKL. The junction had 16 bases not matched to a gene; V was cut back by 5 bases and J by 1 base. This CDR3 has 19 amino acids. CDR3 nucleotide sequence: TGCGCCAGCAGCTACCTTCACGGGCGGGAGATAAGGAACACCGGGGAGCTGTTTTTT. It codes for CASSYLHGREIRNTGELFF.

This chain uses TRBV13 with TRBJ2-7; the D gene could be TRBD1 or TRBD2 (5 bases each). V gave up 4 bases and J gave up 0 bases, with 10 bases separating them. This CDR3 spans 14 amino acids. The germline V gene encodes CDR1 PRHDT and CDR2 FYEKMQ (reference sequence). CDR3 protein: CASSSGTHSYEQYF. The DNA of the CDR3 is TGTGCCAGCAGCTCCGGGACGCACTCCTACGAGCAGTACTTC.

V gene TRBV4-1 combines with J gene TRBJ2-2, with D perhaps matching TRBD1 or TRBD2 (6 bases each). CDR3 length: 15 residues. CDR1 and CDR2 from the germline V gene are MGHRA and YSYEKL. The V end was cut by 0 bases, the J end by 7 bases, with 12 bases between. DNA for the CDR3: TGCGCCAGCAGCCAAGAGGGGGCGCGGGGCGGGGAGCTGTTTTTT. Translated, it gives CASSQEGARGGELFF.

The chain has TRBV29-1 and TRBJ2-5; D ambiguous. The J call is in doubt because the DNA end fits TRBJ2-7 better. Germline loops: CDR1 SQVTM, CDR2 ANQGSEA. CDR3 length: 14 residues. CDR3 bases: TGCAGCGTTGAAGATTCGCGCGGACGGTACGAGCAGTACTTC. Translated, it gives CSVEDSRGRYEQYF.

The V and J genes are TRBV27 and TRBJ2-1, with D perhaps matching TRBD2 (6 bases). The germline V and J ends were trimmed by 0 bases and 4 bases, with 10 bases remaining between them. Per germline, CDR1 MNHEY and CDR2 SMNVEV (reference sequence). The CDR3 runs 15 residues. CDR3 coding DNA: TGTGCCAGCAGTTTATCGGGGACTGATTACAATGAGCAGTTCTTC. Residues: CASSLSGTDYNEQFF.

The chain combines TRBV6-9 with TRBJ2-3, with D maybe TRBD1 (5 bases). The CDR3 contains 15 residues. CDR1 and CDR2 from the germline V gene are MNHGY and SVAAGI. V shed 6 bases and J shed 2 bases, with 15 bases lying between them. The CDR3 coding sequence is TGTGCCAGCAGGAACCGGACACGATTCACAGATACGCAGTATTTT. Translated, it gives CASRNRTRFTDTQYF.

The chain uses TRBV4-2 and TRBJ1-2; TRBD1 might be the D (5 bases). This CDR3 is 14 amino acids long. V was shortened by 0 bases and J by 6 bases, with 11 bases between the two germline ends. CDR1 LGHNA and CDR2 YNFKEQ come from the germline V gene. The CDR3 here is CASSQDREVDGYTF. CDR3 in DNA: TGTGCCAGCAGCCAAGACAGGGAAGTGGATGGCTACACCTTC.

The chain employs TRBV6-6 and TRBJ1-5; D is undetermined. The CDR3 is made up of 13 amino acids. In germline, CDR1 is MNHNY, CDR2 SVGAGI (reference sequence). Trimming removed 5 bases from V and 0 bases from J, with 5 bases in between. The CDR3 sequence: CASSQSSNQPQHF. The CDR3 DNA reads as TGTGCCAGCAGTCAGAGTAGCAATCAGCCCCAGCATTTT.

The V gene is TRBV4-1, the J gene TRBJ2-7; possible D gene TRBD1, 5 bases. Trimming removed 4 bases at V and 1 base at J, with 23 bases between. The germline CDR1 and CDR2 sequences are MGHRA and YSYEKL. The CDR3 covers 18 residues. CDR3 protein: CASSPGILRATASYEQYF. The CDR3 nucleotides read TGCGCCAGCAGCCCTGGGATCTTACGGGCGACAGCTTCCTACGAGCAGTACTTC.

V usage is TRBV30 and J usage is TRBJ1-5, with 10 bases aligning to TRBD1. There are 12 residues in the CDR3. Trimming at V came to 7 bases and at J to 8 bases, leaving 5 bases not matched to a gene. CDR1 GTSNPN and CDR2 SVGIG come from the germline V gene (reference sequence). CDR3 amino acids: CALDRGAEPQHF. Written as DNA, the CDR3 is TGTGCCTTGGACAGGGGGGCTGAGCCCCAGCATTTT.

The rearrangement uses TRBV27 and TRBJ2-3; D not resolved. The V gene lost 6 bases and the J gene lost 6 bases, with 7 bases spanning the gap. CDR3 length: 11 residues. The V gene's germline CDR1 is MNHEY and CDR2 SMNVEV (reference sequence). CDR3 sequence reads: CASRSWDTQYF. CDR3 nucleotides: TGTGCCAGCAGAAGTTGGGATACGCAGTATTTT.

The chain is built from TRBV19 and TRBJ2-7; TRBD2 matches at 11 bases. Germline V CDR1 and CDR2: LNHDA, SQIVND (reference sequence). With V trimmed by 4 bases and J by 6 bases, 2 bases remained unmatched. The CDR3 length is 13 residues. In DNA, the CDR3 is TGTGCCAGTAGTACCCTAGCGGGAGGCGAGCAGTACTTC. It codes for CASSTLAGGEQYF.

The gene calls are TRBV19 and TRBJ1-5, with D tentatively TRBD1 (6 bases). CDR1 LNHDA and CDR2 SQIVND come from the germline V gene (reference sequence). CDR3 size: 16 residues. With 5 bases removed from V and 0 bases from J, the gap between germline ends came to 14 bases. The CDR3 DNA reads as TGTGCCAGTAGTCCTTTGGGACACTATAGCAATCAGCCCCAGCATTTT. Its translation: CASSPLGHYSNQPQHF. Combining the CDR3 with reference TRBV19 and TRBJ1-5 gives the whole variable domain DGGITQSPKYLFRKEGQNVTLSCEQNLNHDAMYWYRQDPGQGLRLIYYSQIVNDFQKGDIAEGYSVSREKKESFPLTVTSAQKNPTAFYLCASSPLGHYSNQPQHFGDGTRLSIL.

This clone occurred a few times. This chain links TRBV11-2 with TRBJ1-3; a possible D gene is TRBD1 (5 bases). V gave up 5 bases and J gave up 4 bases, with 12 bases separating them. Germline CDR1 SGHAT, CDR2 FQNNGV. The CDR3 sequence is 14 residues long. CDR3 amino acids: CASSLSGYGNTIYF. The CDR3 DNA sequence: TGTGCCAGCAGCCTGTCAGGGTACGGAAACACCATATATTTT.

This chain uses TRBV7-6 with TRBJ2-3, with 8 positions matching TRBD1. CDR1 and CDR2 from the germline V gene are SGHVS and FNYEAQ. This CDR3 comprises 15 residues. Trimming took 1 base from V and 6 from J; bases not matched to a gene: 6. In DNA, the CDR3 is TGTGCCAGCAGCTTAGAGGGACAGGAGGGGGATACGCAGTATTTT. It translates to CASSLEGQEGDTQYF.

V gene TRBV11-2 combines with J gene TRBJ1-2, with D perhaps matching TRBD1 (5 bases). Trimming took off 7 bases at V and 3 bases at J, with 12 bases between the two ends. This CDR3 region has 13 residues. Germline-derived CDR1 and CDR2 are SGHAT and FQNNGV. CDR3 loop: CASTRDGYYGYTF. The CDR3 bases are TGTGCCAGCACCCGGGACGGATACTATGGCTACACCTTC.

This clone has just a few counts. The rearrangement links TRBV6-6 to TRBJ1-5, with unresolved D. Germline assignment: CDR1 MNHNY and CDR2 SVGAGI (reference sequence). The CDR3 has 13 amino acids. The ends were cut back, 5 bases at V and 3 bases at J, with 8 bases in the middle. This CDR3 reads CASSISLNQPQHF. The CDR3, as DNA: TGTGCCAGCAGTATCTCTCTCAATCAGCCCCAGCATTTT.

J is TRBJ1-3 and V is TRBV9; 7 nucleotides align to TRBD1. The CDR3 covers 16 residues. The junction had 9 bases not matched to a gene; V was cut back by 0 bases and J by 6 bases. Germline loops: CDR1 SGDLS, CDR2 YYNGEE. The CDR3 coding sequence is TGTGCCAGCAGCGTAGAAGGGACAGTCCTGGCAAACACCATATATTTT. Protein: CASSVEGTVLANTIYF.

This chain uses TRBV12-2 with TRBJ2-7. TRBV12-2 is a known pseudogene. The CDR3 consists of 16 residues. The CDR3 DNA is TGTGCAAGTCGCTTCCCGGGGCCCCGTTTGACTTACGAGCAGTACTTC. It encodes CASRFPGPRLTYEQYF.

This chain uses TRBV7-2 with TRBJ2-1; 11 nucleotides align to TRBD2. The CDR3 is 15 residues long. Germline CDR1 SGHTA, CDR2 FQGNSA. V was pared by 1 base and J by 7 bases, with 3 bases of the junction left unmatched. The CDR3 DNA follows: TGTGCCAGCAGCTTAGAACTAGCGGGAGATAATGAGCAGTTCTTC. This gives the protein CASSLELAGDNEQFF.

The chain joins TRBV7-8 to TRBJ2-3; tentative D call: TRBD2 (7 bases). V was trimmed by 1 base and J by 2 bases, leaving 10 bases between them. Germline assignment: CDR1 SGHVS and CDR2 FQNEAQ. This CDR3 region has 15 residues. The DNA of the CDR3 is TGTGCCAGCAGCTTAGTTGGGGGGGCCACAGATACGCAGTATTTT. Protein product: CASSLVGGATDTQYF.

CDR3 nucleotide sequence: TGCGCCAGCAGTAGGCGGGAGTTTAACTACGAGCAGTACTTC. Residues: CASSRREFNYEQYF. The rearrangement links TRBV4-1 to TRBJ2-7, with 7 positions matching TRBD2. CDR1 MGHRA and CDR2 YSYEKL come from the germline V gene. This CDR3 region has 14 residues. V lost 6 bases to trimming and J lost 3 bases; unmatched junction nucleotides: 8.

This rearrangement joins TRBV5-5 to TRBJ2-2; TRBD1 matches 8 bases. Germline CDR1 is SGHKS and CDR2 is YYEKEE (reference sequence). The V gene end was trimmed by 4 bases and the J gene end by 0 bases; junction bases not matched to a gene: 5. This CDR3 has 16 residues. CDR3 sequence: CASSQDRGANTGELFF. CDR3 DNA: TGTGCCAGCAGCCAAGACAGGGGAGCGAACACCGGGGAGCTGTTTTTT. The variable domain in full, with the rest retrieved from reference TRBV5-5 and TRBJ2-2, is DAGVTQSPTHLIKTRGQQVTLRCSPISGHKSVSWYQQVLGQGPQFIFQYYEKEERGRGNFPDRFSARQFPNYSSELNVNALLLGDSALYLCASSQDRGANTGELFFGEGSRLTVL.

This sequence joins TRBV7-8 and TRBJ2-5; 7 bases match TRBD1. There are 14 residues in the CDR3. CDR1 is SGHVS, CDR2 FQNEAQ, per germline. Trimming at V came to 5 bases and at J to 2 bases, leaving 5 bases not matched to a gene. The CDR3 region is CASSRGTVQETQYF. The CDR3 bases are TGTGCCAGCAGCCGAGGGACAGTTCAAGAGACCCAGTACTTC.